Following are 4 T cell receptor beta chains from one sample sequenced in a study of CD8 T cells in Susac syndrome. After extraction with the RNeasy kit, roughly 0.45 to 1 ug of the RNA was reverse transcribed using random hexamers. Via MiXCR, TCRdb re-called the immunoSEQ multiplex PCR reads, giving one row per CDR3 protein. The data contain about 150,000 distinct CDR3 sequences, roughly 95% of them seen just once; the ten biggest clones take up roughly 0.08%. Sequenced input: CD4+ T cells from PBMCs. Receptors originate from a human donor with Susac syndrome.

This chain links TRBV14 with TRBJ1-5; D unresolved. Germline lookup yields CDR1 SGHDN and CDR2 FVKESK. The ends were cut back, 4 bases at V and 3 bases at J, with 10 bases in the middle. This CDR3 comprises 14 residues. The CDR3 region has the DNA TGTGCCAGCAGCCGATCGGGGTTCAATCAGCCCCAGCATTTT. Its translation is CASSRSGFNQPQHF.

This clonotype occurred a few times. The chain couples TRBV6-1 to TRBJ2-1; no clear D gene. This CDR3 has 12 amino acids. Germline V CDR1 and CDR2: MNHNS, SASEGT. The V gene lost 5 bases and the J gene lost 8 bases, with 10 bases spanning the gap. The CDR3 loop is CASSPYEDEQFF. For the CDR3, the DNA is TGTGCCAGCAGTCCCTATGAGGATGAGCAGTTCTTC.

The V call is TRBV11-2, the J call TRBJ2-3; TRBD2 might be the D (5 bases). The ends were cut back, 5 bases at V and 1 base at J, with 13 bases in the middle. In germline, CDR1 is SGHAT, CDR2 FQNNGV. There are 15 residues in the CDR3. The CDR3 DNA reads TGTGCCAGCAGCGGTGAGGCGGGTCGCACAGATACGCAGTATTTT. Translating gives CASSGEAGRTDTQYF. Combining the CDR3 with reference TRBV11-2 and TRBJ2-3 gives the whole variable domain EAGVAQSPRYKIIEKRQSVAFWCNPISGHATLYWYQQILGQGPKLLIQFQNNGVVDDSQLPKDRFSAERLKGVDSTLKIQPAKLEDSAVYLCASSGEAGRTDTQYFGPGTRLTVL.

The chain employs TRBV3-1 and TRBJ2-5; tentative D call: TRBD2 (5 bases). The V gene lost 0 bases and the J gene lost 5 bases, with 10 bases spanning the gap. The CDR3 is 14 amino acids. Per the germline V gene, CDR1 is LGHDT and CDR2 is YNNKEL (reference sequence). CDR3 amino acids: CASSQETRGETQYF. As DNA, the CDR3 is TGTGCCAGCAGCCAAGAGACTCGCGGGGAGACCCAGTACTTC.